This paragraph reports one T cell receptor beta chain. Its antigen is currently unknown. Trimming removed 1 base from V and 8 bases from J; junction bases left unmatched: 3. Looked up from germline, CDR1 is DFQATT and CDR2 is SNEGSKA (reference sequence). This CDR3 spans 12 amino acids. This sample is drawn from a study of T cell repertoires in cytomegalovirus infection. Study information: Public TCR beta signatures provided an indication of both CMV infection and a matching HLA type.

In TCRdb, the reads were re-called with MiXCR into one record per CDR3 protein. The sample lists a few hundred thousand distinct CDR3 sequences, roughly a third occurring once. The J gene is TRBJ2-3, the V gene TRBV20-1; the match to TRBD2 covers 7 bases. The sequence was collected from a human donor in good health (CMV status not recorded). Some clones in this sample may be carry-over from other donors' samples. The source was cultured PBMCs, collected from culture after CMV antigen stimulation. Written as DNA, the CDR3 is TGCAGTGCTAGAGCGGGGGGTCCTACGCAGTATTTT. Protein product: CSARAGGPTQYF.